This T cell receptor beta chain comes out of a study of blood T cells in healthy people across ages (dated by TCRdb to about 2015). A note on the overall study: Template switching captured roughly one uniquely barcoded TCR beta cDNA molecule per two T cells in model experiments. To track age-related changes in TCR beta repertoire diversity, the study relied on deep sequencing normalized with unique cDNA molecular identifiers. The donors were split into four age groups: young (average 16 years), middle-aged (more than 35), aged (roughly 68) and long-lived (more than 80). To avoid experimental bias, donors of different ages were distributed randomly across sequencing lanes. Using the same blood draw, the study looked at two additional independent replicas of 1 million unique cDNA reads for two donors, one aged 18 to 30 and the other aged 80 or older.

Reading the germline V gene gives CDR1 SQVTM and CDR2 ANQGSEA. From the cysteine up to the phenylalanine, the CDR3 has a length of 14 residues. This entry keeps only the CDR3 DNA: 42 bases, framed from base 1. Systemically healthy Caucasian individuals from Russia, over 30 in total and aged roughly 6 to 90 years, were included as donors. Each donor gave about 9.7 milliliters of peripheral blood, drawn into EDTA-treated Vacutainer tubes. Ficoll-Paque density-gradient centrifugation was used to isolate PBMCs, with at least 6.5 million per sample. Trizol reagent was used to extract total RNA from the PBMCs, yielding at least 5.5 micrograms per sample. Naive CD45RAhigh/CD27high T cell percentages were measured by flow cytometry on a PBMC aliquot from every donor. Library construction relied on 5' RACE. Sequencing was carried out with an Illumina HiSeq 2500. A second about 7 to 11 cycle PCR used a sample-barcoded 5' primer and a J-beta primer mix. A unique molecular identifier was introduced onto each TCR beta cDNA molecule by a template-switch 5' adaptor carrying 12 random nucleotides. Each sample yielded at least 3 million CDR3-containing paired-end reads. First-strand cDNA synthesis was performed from all RNA using the Mint cDNA synthesis kit, with priming by a TRBC-specific oligonucleotide. All cDNA was treated with uracil-DNA glycosylase and then went through a first 18-cycle PCR with the universal primers M1SS and BC2_uni_R. The study's processing was this. For normalization, 1 million high-quality reads, each with a distinct molecular identifier, were randomly selected from each sample. Instead of being binned into consensus sequences, reads with shared molecular identifiers were discarded. MiTCR, set to a Q25 quality threshold and the strictest error-elimination algorithm, was used for CDR3 identification, clonotype clustering and error correction. A nonparametric unseen species model using Euler transformation provided a lower-bound estimate of total TCR beta diversity. The raw public data were reprocessed by TCRdb itself: fastp quality trimming at Q25, MiXCR clonotype calling, in-frame beta chains only. Under each unique CDR3 protein, matching rows form one entry showing the most common genes and DNA. TCRdb, rather than the study authors, made the V and J calls. Here the sample has 850,000 or so distinct CDR3 sequences; 29% occur a single time. Around 15% of the sample comes from the top ten.

General findings and caveats noted by the study authors: Compared with the aged group, more naive CD4+ T cells, fewer expanded clones and increased TCR diversity were shown by the long-lived group, suggesting age selection. Because donor CMV infection status was unknown, age-related changes in expanded clonotypes were potentially confounded. There was a strong correlation between observed TCR beta diversity and the percentage of naive T cells measured by flow cytometry. Bulk unsorted PBMC profiling prevented conclusive comparison of naive and antigen-experienced compartments. Estimates of total diversity based on one million sequenced T cells were regarded as lower bounds and as underestimates. Observed TCR beta diversity per million T cells fell roughly linearly with age, and a significant reduction was already apparent by age roughly 40.

Of note for this clonotype: Its antigen remains unidentified. Qualities for individual bases were not recorded, and no much larger clone is one base off.

Recombination linked TRBV29-1 to TRBJ2-3, with 10 bases matching TRBD1. Sequenced material: blood. This receptor was identified in a woman older than 75 in good health. The CDR3 region: CSVCPGTGEDTQYF. The bases are TGCAGTGTTTGTCCCGGGACAGGGGAGGATACGCAGTATTTT.